These 18 T cell receptor beta chains were sequenced from one sample in a study of cytomegalovirus exposure and HLA in healthy donors. PCR involved 60 Vbeta and 13 Jbeta primers. The repertoire was sequenced with immunoSEQ multiplex PCR; TCRdb's copy has only in-frame clones and lacks some. The sample records approximately 170,000 clones, roughly 80% being singletons. Sequenced sample: PBMCs. These receptors came from a man in his forties or fifties in good health and CMV-seropositive.

The table lists this clone with a count of one. The CDR3 DNA reads TGTGCCAGCAGTTTTCGGCTGTACAGCGGGAACTCTGGGGCCAACGTCCTGACTTTC. Translation: CASSFRLYSGNSGANVLTF. The gene calls are TRBV28 and TRBJ2-6; TRBD2 matches 7 bases. After removal of 3 bases from V and 0 bases from J, the junction contained 11 bases not matched to a gene. Per the germline V gene, CDR1 is MDHEN and CDR2 is SYDVKM. The CDR3 has 19 amino acids. Complete variable domain (other parts from reference TRBV28 and TRBJ2-6): DVKVTQSSRYLVKRTGEKVFLECVQDMDHENMFWYRQDPGLGLRLIYFSYDVKMKEKGDIPEGYSVSREKKERFSLILESASTNQTSMYLCASSFRLYSGNSGANVLTFGAGSRLTVL.

The chain employs TRBV9 and TRBJ2-4; D is possibly TRBD1 (5 bases). This CDR3 spans 13 amino acids. Per germline, CDR1 SGDLS and CDR2 YYNGEE. V was pared by 3 bases and J by 4 bases, with 8 bases between. The CDR3 loop reads CASSEGSKNIQYF. The CDR3 bases are TGTGCCAGCAGCGAGGGGTCAAAAAACATTCAGTACTTC.

The chain employs TRBV29-1 and TRBJ1-4; D perhaps matches TRBD1 (5 bases). The CDR3 contains 14 residues. Germline loops: CDR1 SQVTM, CDR2 ANQGSEA. V lost 0 bases to trimming and J lost 8 bases, with 13 bases between them. CDR3 sequence: CSVEEPGFGEKLFF. Written as DNA, the CDR3 is TGCAGCGTTGAAGAACCAGGGTTTGGGGAAAAACTGTTTTTT. Full variable domain (remainder filled in from reference TRBV29-1 and TRBJ1-4): SAVISQKPSRDICQRGTSLTIQCQVDSQVTMMFWYRQQPGQSLTLIATANQGSEATYESGFVIDKFPISRPNLTFSTLTVSNMSPEDSSIYLCSVEEPGFGEKLFFGSGTQLSVL.

This clone has just one count. This chain links TRBV18 with TRBJ2-3, with a weak D call TRBD1 (5 bases). Trimming removed 4 bases from V and 2 bases from J, with 13 bases in between. CDR3 length: 15 amino acids. The V gene's germline CDR1 is KGHSH and CDR2 LQKENI. The CDR3 sequence is CASSLTGAYTDTQYF. CDR3 bases: TGTGCCAGCTCACTTACAGGAGCTTACACAGATACGCAGTATTTT.

A single count supports this clone. The CDR3 DNA is TGCAGCGTTGCCCGGGACAGGGGATACAATGAGCAGTTCTTC. Translating gives CSVARDRGYNEQFF. The chain employs TRBV29-1 and TRBJ2-1; 10 bases are shared with TRBD1. This CDR3 region has 14 residues. The germline CDR1 and CDR2 sequences are SQVTM and ANQGSEA. Trimming took 4 bases from V and 4 from J; bases not matched to a gene: 4.

This clone has more than one count but fewer than ten. J is TRBJ1-1 and V is TRBV7-2; D gene unclear. V lost 5 bases to trimming and J lost 6 bases, with 10 bases between them. CDR1 is SGHTA and CDR2 is FQGNSA in the germline V gene. The CDR3 contains 12 residues. CDR3 amino acids: CASSKGSAEAFF. The DNA of the CDR3 is TGTGCCAGCAGCAAAGGAAGCGCTGAAGCTTTCTTT.

The CDR3 DNA follows: TGTGCCAGCAGCGTTCAGGGGAAAGGGGAGCAGTACTTC. Protein sequence: CASSVQGKGEQYF. This chain uses TRBV9 with TRBJ2-7; TRBD1 is a possible D gene (6 bases). There are 13 residues in the CDR3. Between the trimmed V and J ends, which lost 2 bases and 7 bases, there was a span of 13 bases. The V gene's germline CDR1 is SGDLS and CDR2 YYNGEE.

The rearrangement links TRBV5-1 to TRBJ1-1; TRBD1 might be the D (6 bases). Per germline, CDR1 SGHRS and CDR2 YFSETQ. The CDR3 totals 15 residues. Trimming removed 3 bases from V and 4 bases from J, with 16 bases in between. Here the CDR3 DNA reads TGCGCCAGCAGCTCACAGGGAGAAGGGGGCACTGAAGCTTTCTTT. It translates to CASSSQGEGGTEAFF.

The table lists this clone with a few counts. V gene TRBV6-1 combines with J gene TRBJ1-5; TRBD1 is a possible D gene (5 bases). The V and J ends lost 2 bases and 3 bases respectively, with 14 bases between them. Germline V lookup: CDR1 MNHNS, CDR2 SASEGT. The CDR3 spans 16 residues. The CDR3 bases are TGTGCCAGCAGTGAACCTATCGACAGCTTCAATCAGCCCCAGCATTTT. Translated: CASSEPIDSFNQPQHF.

The rearrangement uses TRBV6-6 and TRBJ1-1, with D uncertain. CDR3 length: 14 residues. The V end lost 3 bases, the J end lost 4 bases, and 12 bases lay between the germline ends. From germline, CDR1 is MNHNY and CDR2 SVGAGI (reference sequence). CDR3 coding DNA: TGTGCCAGCAGTTATTTCGGGGAGGGCACTGAAGCTTTCTTT. Translation: CASSYFGEGTEAFF.

This rearrangement joins TRBV28 to TRBJ1-3; possibly TRBD1 for D (6 bases). This CDR3 spans 12 amino acids. Germline V gives CDR1 MDHEN, CDR2 SYDVKM. The ends were cut back, 10 bases at V and 3 bases at J, with 10 bases in the middle. The CDR3 nucleotides read TGTGCCACCGTGACAGGTGGAAACACCATATATTTT. It encodes CATVTGGNTIYF.

The chain has TRBV9 and TRBJ1-6, with a weak D call TRBD1 (6 bases). CDR3 length: 14 residues. Germline loops: CDR1 SGDLS, CDR2 YYNGEE. Between the trimmed V and J ends, which lost 3 bases and 5 bases, there was a span of 9 bases. This chain's CDR3 is CASSGTVNNSPLHF. In DNA form, the CDR3 reads TGTGCCAGCAGCGGGACAGTTAATAATTCACCCCTCCACTTT.

The sample holds a few counts of this clone. The chain combines TRBV9 with TRBJ2-5, with 7 nucleotides matching TRBD1. V trimming: 3 bases; J trimming: 0 bases; junction bases outside the gene matches: 5. This CDR3 contains 15 residues. Germline V lookup: CDR1 SGDLS, CDR2 YYNGEE. This CDR3 is CASSETGTYQETQYF. The CDR3 DNA follows: TGTGCCAGCAGCGAGACAGGGACATACCAAGAGACCCAGTACTTC.

The V call is TRBV6-5, the J call TRBJ1-5, with 10 positions matching TRBD1. The length of the CDR3 is 14 residues. V was clipped by 6 bases and J by 6 bases; unmatched bases: 5. CDR1 and CDR2 (germline): MNHEY, SVGAGI. In DNA, the CDR3 is TGTGCCAGCAGACCGACAGGGGGCAGTCAGCCCCAGCATTTT. This gives the protein CASRPTGGSQPQHF.

The chain combines TRBV5-1 with TRBJ1-1; 8 bases agree with TRBD1. V gave up 0 bases and J gave up 0 bases; unmatched junction bases: 4. Germline assignment: CDR1 SGHRS and CDR2 YFSETQ. This CDR3 spans 16 amino acids. CDR3 in amino acids: CASSLAAGGMNTEAFF. Written as DNA, the CDR3 is TGCGCCAGCAGCTTGGCGGCAGGGGGCATGAACACTGAAGCTTTCTTT. Looking up the rest from reference TRBV5-1 and TRBJ1-1 gives the full variable domain: KAGVTQTPRYLIKTRGQQVTLSCSPISGHRSVSWYQQTPGQGLQFLFEYFSETQRNKGNFPGRFSGRQFSNSRSEMNVSTLELGDSALYLCASSLAAGGMNTEAFFGQGTRLTVV.

CDR3 sequence reads: CASGVRQDTEAFF. In DNA form, the CDR3 reads TGTGCCAGCGGCGTGAGACAGGACACTGAAGCTTTCTTT. The J gene is TRBJ1-1, the V gene TRBV28, with a possible D match to TRBD1 (6 bases). The ends were cut back, 8 bases at V and 3 bases at J, with 13 bases in the middle. Germline V gives CDR1 MDHEN, CDR2 SYDVKM. The CDR3 runs to 13 residues.

This clone was detected only a few times. For the CDR3, the DNA is TGTGCCAGTAGTATAAGGAGGTCCTCCGCGGATGGGGCCGGGGAGCTGTTTTTT. Amino acids: CASSIRRSSADGAGELFF. The rearrangement links TRBV19 to TRBJ2-2; TRBD2 is a possible D gene (5 bases). Germline CDR1 reads LNHDA; CDR2 reads SQIVND (reference sequence). The ends were cut back, 2 bases at V and 6 bases at J, with 22 bases in the middle. This CDR3 spans 18 amino acids.

The chain recombines TRBV30 with TRBJ1-3; 7 bases align to TRBD1. The CDR3 spans 13 residues. Trimming cost V 5 bases and J 0 bases; bases outside gene matches: 1. The germline V gene has CDR1 GTSNPN and CDR2 SVGIG (reference sequence). The CDR3 loop reads CAWDRASGNTIYF. In DNA form, the CDR3 reads TGTGCCTGGGACAGGGCCTCTGGAAACACCATATATTTT.